These T cell receptor beta chains were read from a single sample in a study of human T cells and chemical hapten exposure. Each CDR3 protein gets one entry after TCRdb re-called the 5' RACE reads with MiXCR. Of some 150,000 distinct CDR3 sequences in the sample, 3.5% to 5% are singletons; the top ten hold 1.2% to 1.5%. The source is a female donor in good health. The CDR3 runs from the conserved cysteine through the conserved F or W. D genes are given only for firm matches.

>TRBD1|TRBV20-1
CSARGVTGGKWMDSPLHF
>TRBD2|TRBV7-2
CASSLFLAGGPPDTQYF
>NA|TRBV20-1
CSASGMTRQAFF
>TRBD2|TRBV9
CASSVAGGLRSTDTQYF
>NA|TRBV12-3/TRBV12-4
CASSPGGTATNEKLFF
>NA|TRBV7-9
CAGKQDPVSGNTIYF
>NA|TRBV6-2/TRBV6-3
CASSRDNQETQYF
>NA|TRBV18
CASSPRGQETQYF
>NA|TRBV18
CASSRDTTDTQYF
>NA|TRBV7-9
CASSPTGATEAFF
>NA|TRBV15
CATSRKSGANVLTF
>NA|TRBV19
CASSTNPGMRNSPLHF
>NA|TRBV12-5
CASGRNSGASGGSTDTQYF
>NA|TRBV6-2/TRBV6-3
CATGELRNEQFF
>TRBD1|TRBV27
CASSDRGQPNEKLFF
>NA|TRBV6-5
CASRGPEGDTQYF
>NA|TRBV2
CASSETADNSPLHF
>TRBD1|TRBV5-1
CASRTGTGGNTIYF
>NA|TRBV12-3/TRBV12-4
CASSPAAISNQPQHF
>NA|TRBV2
CASSEAAGVGKETQYF
>TRBD2|TRBV3-1
CASSQEYHVARGQETQYF
>NA|TRBV6-1
CASSASGTNEKLFF
>TRBD2|TRBV4-3
CASSQDRGGGHVEQFF
>TRBD1|TRBV2
CAGGQGEHTEAFF
>NA|TRBV6-2/TRBV6-3
CASSFENIMDTQYF
>TRBD1|TRBV29-1
CSVVPPTGRRGYEQYF
>NA|TRBV25-1
CASRPGAQNYGYTF
>TRBD1|TRBV29-1
CSVVDRGSEKLFF
>TRBD2|TRBV19
CASTPTSGVQETQYF
>NA|TRBV20-1
CSALQGDQPQHF
>NA|TRBV12-3/TRBV12-4
CASSFHRGSSPGELFF
>NA|TRBV6-5
CASRLQPNTGELFF
>TRBD2|TRBV9
CASSVEVLAGPDTQYF
>NA|TRBV20-1
CSARDPQTPLHF
>NA|TRBV19
CASRVAPLNTEAFF
>TRBD1|TRBV5-5
CASSLDRGQSNEKLFF
>TRBD1|TRBV5-4
CASSLRRQGAGEQYF
>NA|TRBV4-3
CASSQDGGGLSGNTIYF
>NA|TRBV6-6
CASSYSKSDSSYEQYF
>NA|TRBV3-1
CASSHKERYEQFF
>NA|TRBV7-9
CASSISNQPQHF
>NA|TRBV14
CASSQGTTRDTQYF
>NA|TRBV12-3/TRBV12-4
CASSWTTQETQYF
>NA|TRBV15
CATSRDRTTVALDGNEQFF
>TRBD2|TRBV7-3
CASSLGPGGADETQYF
>TRBD1|TRBV18
CASSPRDRAEQYF
>NA|TRBV10-3
CAISTGIKGDTQYF
>TRBD2|TRBV3-1
CASSQDNLAGEADTQYF
>TRBD1|TRBV29-1
CSVPDRENTEAFF
>TRBD2|TRBV9
CASSPTGTRINEQFF
>NA|TRBV5-4
CASSLSGFKNIQYF
>TRBD1|TRBV20-1
CSGPGTGAADTQYF
>NA|TRBV20-1
CSARSERREFF
>TRBD1|TRBV5-5
CASSAPGQPYGYTF
>TRBD2|TRBV6-5
CASGRGGRTGELFF
>TRBD1|TRBV12-3/TRBV12-4
CASSPRGTGSTDTQYF
>NA|TRBV6-5
CASSYSGGSEAFF
>NA|TRBV30
CAWSPGQRSTDTQYF
>TRBD1|TRBV4-2
CASSQEVATGGGNSPLHF
>NA|TRBV4-3
CASSPTSGANVLTF